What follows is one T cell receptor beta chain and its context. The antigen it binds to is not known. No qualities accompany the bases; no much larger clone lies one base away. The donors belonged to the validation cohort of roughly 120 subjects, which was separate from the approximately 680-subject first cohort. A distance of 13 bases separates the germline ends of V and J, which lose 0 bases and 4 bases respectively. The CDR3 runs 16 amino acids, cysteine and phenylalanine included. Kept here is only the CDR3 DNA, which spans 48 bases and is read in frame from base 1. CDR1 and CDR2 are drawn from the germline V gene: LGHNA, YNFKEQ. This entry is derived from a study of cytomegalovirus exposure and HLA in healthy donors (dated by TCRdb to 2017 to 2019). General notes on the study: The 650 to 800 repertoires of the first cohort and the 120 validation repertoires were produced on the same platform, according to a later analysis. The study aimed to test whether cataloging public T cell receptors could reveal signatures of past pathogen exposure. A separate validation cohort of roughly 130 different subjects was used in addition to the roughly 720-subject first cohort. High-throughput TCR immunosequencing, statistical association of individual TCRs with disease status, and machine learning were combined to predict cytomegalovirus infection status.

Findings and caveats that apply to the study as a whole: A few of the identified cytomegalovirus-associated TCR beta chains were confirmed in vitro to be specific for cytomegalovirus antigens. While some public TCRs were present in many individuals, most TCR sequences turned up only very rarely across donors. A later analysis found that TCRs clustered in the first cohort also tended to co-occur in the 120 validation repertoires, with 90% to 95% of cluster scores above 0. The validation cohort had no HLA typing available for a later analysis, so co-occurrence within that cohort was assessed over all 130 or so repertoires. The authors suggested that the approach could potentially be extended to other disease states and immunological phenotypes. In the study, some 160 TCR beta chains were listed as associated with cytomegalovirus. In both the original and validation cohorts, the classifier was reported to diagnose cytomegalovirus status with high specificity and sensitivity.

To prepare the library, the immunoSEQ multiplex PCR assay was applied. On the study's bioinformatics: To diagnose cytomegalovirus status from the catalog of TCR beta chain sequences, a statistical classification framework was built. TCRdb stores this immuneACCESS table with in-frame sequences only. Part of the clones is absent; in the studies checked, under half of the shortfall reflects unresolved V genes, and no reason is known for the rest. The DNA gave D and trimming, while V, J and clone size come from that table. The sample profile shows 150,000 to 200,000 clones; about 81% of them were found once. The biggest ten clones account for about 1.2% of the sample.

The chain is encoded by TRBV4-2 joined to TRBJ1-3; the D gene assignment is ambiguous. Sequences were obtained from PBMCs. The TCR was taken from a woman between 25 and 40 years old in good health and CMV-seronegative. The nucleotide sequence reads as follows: TGTGCCAGCAGCCAAGAGTCAGCTACAGTAGGAAACACCATATATTTT. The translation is CASSQESATVGNTIYF.